Listed here is a single TCR beta chain. Its antigen is still unknown. This sample stems from a study of OX40 agonist ivuxolimab in advanced cancers. Looking at the study overall: All patients had ivuxolimab intravenously every 2 weeks at 0.01 to 10 mg/kg. Three patients responded partially, comprising one with hepatocellular carcinoma and two with cutaneous melanoma. Study findings and constraints: Normalized T-cell clonal expansion was also low in a subset of nonresponders.

This CDR3 contains 16 residues. V lost 6 bases and J lost 3, with 20 bases in between. The V gene's germline CDR1 is MNHNS and CDR2 SASEGT. Clones were sequenced by immunoSEQ multiplex PCR, and TCRdb holds only the in-frame ones, with some missing. The table records more than 15,000 clones, more than 85% of them present only once. The sample consisted of CD4+ or CD8+ T cells sorted from blood, taken in a trial of the OX40 agonist ivuxolimab. The TCR was taken from an adult with an advanced solid tumor such as melanoma, head and neck, liver or kidney cancer. The chain is built from TRBV6-1 and TRBJ1-2; no reliable D call. The CDR3 DNA is TGTGCCAGCAGCGAAAGCCAGGAGAGGGTGGACTATGGCTACACCTTC. This gives the protein CASSESQERVDYGYTF.